The clone carrying this T cell receptor beta chain appeared a single time. The target antigen is unknown. This sample is drawn from a study of cytomegalovirus exposure and HLA in healthy donors. Turning to the study itself: For the roughly 390 genotyped donors, 75% to 90% fell within the Caucasian-associated ancestry cluster.

The CDR3 runs 11 residues. The V end was cut by 3 bases, the J end by 5 bases, with 5 bases between. Germline CDR1 is SGHDN and CDR2 is FVKESK. Study-wide findings and caveats: In a later analysis, V- and J-gene trimming of beta chains associated with a DCLRE1C missense variant, replicated independently. CMV serostatus was the sole immune exposure information available. In an earlier analysis, productive rearrangement rates for most beta V segments clustered near 87% or 30%.

The PCR made use of 60 Vbeta and 13 Jbeta primers. Clones were sequenced by immunoSEQ multiplex PCR, and TCRdb holds only the in-frame ones, with some missing. The table has 150,000 to 200,000 clones, 70% to 85% seen once. The clonotype was recovered from a woman in her thirties in good health and CMV-seronegative. Material for sequencing was PBMCs. The chain joins TRBV14 to TRBJ2-7; D remains unclear. The CDR3 DNA sequence: TGTGCCAGCAGCCAGGAGCACGAGCAGTACTTC. Translating gives CASSQEHEQYF.